This T cell receptor beta chain originates from a study of T cells in Graves' hyperthyroidism and ophthalmopathy. Study-level background: At initial diagnosis, before any treatment had begun, peripheral blood was obtained.

From germline, CDR1 is SGHKS and CDR2 YYEKEE (reference sequence). This CDR3 has 14 residues. The V gene lost 0 bases and the J gene lost 6 bases, with 10 bases spanning the gap. Amplification of TCR beta CDR3 regions used RNA as the template. Initially, a first-round RT-PCR of the TCR CDR3 employed the HTBI primer set. MiXCR, run by TCRdb on the multiplex PCR reads, gives a single entry per CDR3 protein. This sample yields roughly 500,000 distinct CDR3 sequences, of which more than 15% are seen a single time; less than 30% belongs to the top ten. Remarks on this clonotype: A read error may explain this, as a much larger clone is one base away.

The chain has TRBV5-5 and TRBJ2-1; D is uncertain. Sequenced sample: blood. This sequence originates from a woman aged 25 to 39 with Graves' ophthalmopathy. The CDR3 nucleotides are TGTGCCAGCAGCTTGGGCGGCAGCTTCAATGAGCAGTTCTTC. As protein: CASSLGGSFNEQFF.